This TCR beta chain is drawn from a study of shared clonotypes between healthy human individuals. Study-level results: Blood was the only sampled material, and tissue repertoires likely differ. Non-shared clonotypes had lower generation probabilities than those shared by all four donors.

In the naive CD8 group, cells lacked CD45RO and were positively selected for CCR7, so terminally differentiated effector memory CD45RA+ cells were left out. CDR1 is SEHNR, CDR2 FQNEAQ, per germline (reference sequence). V lost 6 bases to trimming and J lost 5 bases, with 14 bases between them. CDR3 size: 14 residues. A remark on this clone: Its target is unknown. The same CDR3 is also encoded by other DNA sequences in this sample.

The deep-level immunoSEQ assay was used. Investigators spread the genomic DNA of each subset evenly over several immunoSEQ plates. Here immunoSEQ multiplex PCR was the method, and the copy in TCRdb shows in-frame clones only, minus some. The sample has some 2 million clones, about 95% seen once; the top ten hold 1.2%. The TCR was taken from a man aged 18 to 29 in good health. The genes are TRBV7-9 and TRBJ2-1; D tentatively reads TRBD1 or TRBD2 (5 bases each). What was sequenced was naive CD8+ T cells sorted from blood. The CDR3 loop is CASSLTGTDNEQFF. Here the CDR3 DNA reads TGTGCCAGCAGTCTGACCGGGACCGACAATGAGCAGTTCTTC.